The text below deals with one T cell receptor (beta chain). The record originates from a study of blood T cell repertoires in COVID-19. For the study at large: The origin of the acute and convalescent COVID-19 samples was the United States, Italy and Spain.

With 5 bases clipped from V and 7 bases from J, the junction kept 12 bases outside the gene matches. There are 16 residues in the CDR3. Germline V gives CDR1 SGHVS, CDR2 FQNEAQ. Sequencing used immunoSEQ multiplex PCR; TCRdb keeps in-frame clones, though not all of them. Of 85,000 to 100,000 clones in the sample, 90% are singletons; the top ten hold 1.5% to 2%. The sequence came from a man aged 60 to 69 with acute or convalescent COVID-19. Material for sequencing was peripheral blood. The chain has TRBV7-8 and TRBJ2-2, with 8 bases lining up with TRBD2. CDR3: CASSESSGGADGELFF. The CDR3 DNA reads as TGTGCCAGCAGCGAAAGTTCCGGGGGGGCCGACGGGGAGCTGTTTTTT.